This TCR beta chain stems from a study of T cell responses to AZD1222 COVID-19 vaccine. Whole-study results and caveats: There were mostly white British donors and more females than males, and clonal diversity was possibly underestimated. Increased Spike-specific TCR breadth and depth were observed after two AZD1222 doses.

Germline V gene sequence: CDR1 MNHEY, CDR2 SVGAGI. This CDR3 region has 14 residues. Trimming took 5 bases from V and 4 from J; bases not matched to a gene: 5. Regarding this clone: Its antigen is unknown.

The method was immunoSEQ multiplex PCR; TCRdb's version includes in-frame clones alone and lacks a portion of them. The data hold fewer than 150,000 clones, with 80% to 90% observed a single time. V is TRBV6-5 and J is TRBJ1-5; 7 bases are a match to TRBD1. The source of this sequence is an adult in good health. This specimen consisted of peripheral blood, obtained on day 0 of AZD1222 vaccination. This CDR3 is CASSTGAGNQPQHF. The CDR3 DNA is TGTGCCAGCAGTACAGGGGCCGGGAATCAGCCCCAGCATTTT.